What follows describes a single T cell receptor beta chain. The clone's antigen remains unknown. The input lacks base qualities; no much larger clone sits a single base away. The CDR3, cysteine through phenylalanine, is 15 amino acids long. CDR3 DNA only is kept here, 45 bases in frame from base 1. At the junction V is shortened by 2 bases and J by 5 bases; bases outside the gene matches: 6. From a lookup of the germline V gene, CDR1 and CDR2 are SGHTA and FQGTGA. The run used an Illumina MiSeq. Quantitative 5'-RACE with molecular barcodes was the method used to prepare the TCR beta libraries. The authors processed their data as follows. Disease-linked TCR variants were identified with a new computational method built on a probabilistic model of VDJ rearrangement. TCRdb passed the public sequencing reads through fastp at Q25 and MiXCR, retaining productive beta sequences. Rows merge per CDR3 protein into single entries with the most common DNA and genes. The V and J calls, along with clone size, are taken from TCRdb and not from the paper's own processing. The sample includes approximately 28,000 distinct CDR3 sequences, with roughly 8.6% observed a single time. About 31% of the sample lies in the top ten.

These data originate in a study of CD8 T cells in ankylosing spondylitis (dated by TCRdb to the late 2010s). Study-level background: The study set out to find disease-linked TCR variants by profiling T cell receptor beta repertoires in ankylosing spondylitis patients and healthy donors. In total, the full study cohort was made up of some 110 healthy donors and approximately 24 ankylosing spondylitis patients. Peripheral blood samples were taken, and synovial fluid was additionally collected from ankylosing spondylitis patients. Paper-wide results and their limitations: Some of the motif variants had been reported before in the synovial fluid and blood of reactive arthritis patients, a finding that suggests common disease-initiation mechanisms. The disease-linked clones had a CD8+ phenotype and were found at relatively low frequencies in peripheral blood. Blood from ankylosing spondylitis patients appeared to be characterized by a TCR beta motif made up of under 10 highly homologous amino acid variants. According to the report, matched synovial fluid samples from ankylosing spondylitis patients were significantly enriched for the disease-linked clones.

Sequencing was done on a sample of blood. The chain is encoded by TRBV7-3 joined to TRBJ2-1; TRBD2 agrees with 7 junctional bases. The receptor was isolated from a male donor with ankylosing spondylitis or in good health (not recorded which). The bases read TGTGCCAGCAGCTTAGTCGGGGGGAACGACAATGAGCAGTTCTTC. It codes for CASSLVGGNDNEQFF.